The 3 T cell receptor beta chains below all came from one sample that was sequenced in a study of T cells after yellow fever vaccination (dated by TCRdb to between 2018 and 2020). The library relied on 5' RACE. The listed sequencing device is Illumina HiSeq 2500. The raw public reads went through TCRdb reprocessing: fastp at Q25, MiXCR clone calling, in-frame beta chains kept. Identical CDR3 proteins give one entry, which carries the most common genes and DNA. In all, the sample holds over 65,000 distinct CDR3 sequences, and approximately 12% of those were seen once. Approximately 23% of the sample lies in the top ten. Read against the paper, the sample's treatment or condition label means: live attenuated yellow fever vaccine strain. The sequencing here drew on CD8+ T cells not binding an NS4B(214-222) dextramer, sorted from PBMCs, taken less than 25 days after the first yellow fever vaccination. The cell subset or site label here, explained by the study, means: NS4B epitope dextramer-negative CD8 T cells. The receptors originated from a man between 18 and 35 years old who received the YFV17D yellow fever vaccine.

This clonotype occurred a few times. The V gene is TRBV3-1, the J gene TRBJ2-7; TRBD1 is a possible D gene (6 bases). Germline V gene sequence: CDR1 LGHDT, CDR2 YNNKEL (reference sequence). Deletions cut 3 bases from V and 3 bases from J, with 18 bases between. This CDR3 has 16 amino acids. The CDR3 spells CASSQEASGHRYEQYF. The CDR3 nucleotides read TGTGCCAGCAGCCAGGAGGCTTCGGGACACCGCTACGAGCAGTACTTC.

There are a few counts of this clonotype. CDR3 coding DNA: TGTGCCACCAGCAGACACTCTGGAAACACCATATATTTT. This sequence encodes CATSRHSGNTIYF. The chain combines TRBV15 with TRBJ1-3; no definite D call. Germline V CDR1 and CDR2: LNHNV, YYDKDF (reference sequence). V was cut by 2 bases and J by 0 bases, with 2 bases left in between. The CDR3 totals 13 residues.

This clonotype was detected ten times or more. V usage is TRBV19 and J usage is TRBJ2-1; D is possibly TRBD1 or TRBD2 (5 bases each). The CDR3 covers 15 residues. Germline CDR1 is LNHDA and CDR2 is SQIVND (reference sequence). The V end was cut by 5 bases, the J end by 8 bases, with 19 bases between. CDR3: CASSLREYSLDEQFF. The CDR3 DNA follows: TGTGCCAGTAGTCTCAGGGAGTACTCGTTGGATGAGCAGTTCTTC.